A single sample gave rise to the 19 T cell receptor beta chains below, sequenced in a study of T-cell reconstitution after alpha-beta-depleted transplantation in children. Unique molecular identifiers were incorporated when the TCRbeta library was constructed. TCRdb used MiXCR to reprocess the PCR reads, holding one entry per CDR3 protein. The repertoire holds roughly 82,000 distinct CDR3 sequences, with around an eighth as singletons. The specimen comprised PBMCs, mostly from graft donor cells, sampled 180 days after TCRalphabeta/CD19-depleted stem cell transplant. Receptors originate from a male patient aged 2-9 years who had a stem cell transplant for acute lymphoblastic leukemia, so the T cells may come from the graft donor.

This clonotype was seen a handful of times. V usage is TRBV7-2 and J usage is TRBJ1-2; D is possibly TRBD1 (5 bases). V gave up 5 bases and J gave up 4 bases, with 17 bases separating them. This CDR3 is 15 amino acids long. CDR1 is SGHTA, CDR2 FQGNSA, per germline. This CDR3 is CASSLSRVLLYGYTF. Here the CDR3 DNA reads TGTGCCAGCAGCCTGAGCAGGGTCCTTCTCTATGGCTACACCTTC.

This clonotype was detected only a few times. The rearrangement joins TRBV11-3 to TRBJ2-1; the match to TRBD2 covers 13 bases. Germline-derived CDR1 and CDR2 are SGHNT and YENEEA. The CDR3 is made up of 16 amino acids. The trim removed 5 bases at V and 6 bases at J, leaving 7 bases unmatched. The CDR3 nucleotides are TGTGCCAGCAGCAAAAGGGGGACTAGCGGGACCAATGAGCAGTTCTTC. This gives the protein CASSKRGTSGTNEQFF.

This clonotype was counted only a few times. A read error may account for a junction end that differs from germline. V is TRBV7-9 and J is TRBJ2-5, with a weak D call TRBD2 (5 bases). CDR1 is SEHNR and CDR2 is FQNEAQ in the germline V gene (reference sequence). The CDR3 consists of 11 residues. The CDR3 region is CASLAQGTQYF. The CDR3 DNA is TGTGCCAGCCTAGCCCAAGGGACCCAGTACTTC.

CDR3 protein: CASSPIIVHEQFF. CDR3 nucleotide sequence: TGCGCCAGCAGCCCCATTATCGTTCATGAGCAGTTCTTC. The rearrangement joins TRBV5-1 to TRBJ2-1; D gene uncertain. Trimming shortened V by 4 bases and J by 8 bases, and 13 bases separated the two germline ends. Germline CDR1 is SGHRS and CDR2 is YFSETQ. The CDR3 totals 13 residues.

The genes are TRBV20-1 and TRBJ1-3; 9 bases fit TRBD1. Germline V gene sequence: CDR1 DFQATT, CDR2 SNEGSKA (reference sequence). The J segment lost 5 bases and the V segment lost 1 base, leaving 3 bases of the junction unmatched. The CDR3 extends over 14 amino acids. The CDR3 region has the DNA TGCAGTGCTAGAGCCGGGACAGGGAGAAACACCATATATTTT. Encoded protein: CSARAGTGRNTIYF.

V gene TRBV20-1 combines with J gene TRBJ1-1; D is unclear. Trimming left V 1 base short and J 2 bases short, with 8 bases between. CDR1 is DFQATT, CDR2 SNEGSKA, per germline (reference sequence). The CDR3 spans 13 residues. As DNA, the CDR3 is TGCAGTGCTAGAGGGGTCACAAACACTGAAGCTTTCTTT. This translates into CSARGVTNTEAFF.

This clonotype was counted a few times. The rearrangement joins TRBV7-9 to TRBJ2-3, with D tentatively TRBD2 (5 bases). Trimming cost V 4 bases and J 6 bases, with 14 bases left between them. This CDR3 is built from 14 residues. Germline V gene data show CDR1 as SEHNR and CDR2 as FQNEAQ (reference sequence). The CDR3 DNA sequence: TGTGCCAGCAGCTCCAGCGGCCCACGGGATACGCAGTATTTT. Translating gives CASSSSGPRDTQYF.

This clonotype was seen more than once but under ten times. The chain has TRBV12-3 or TRBV12-4 and TRBJ1-2; tentatively, D is TRBD1 (5 bases). This CDR3 is built from 15 residues. Trimming took off 6 bases at V and 4 bases at J, with 18 bases between the two ends. CDR3 in DNA: TGTGCCAGCAGCCCTCTACAGGTTCCAGTCTATGGCTACACCTTC. This gives the protein CASSPLQVPVYGYTF.

This chain joins TRBV3-1 and TRBJ2-3; 10 bases are shared with TRBD2. The CDR3 length is 16 residues. J lost 3 bases, V lost 0 bases, and 3 bases had no gene match. The germline CDR1 and CDR2 sequences are LGHDT and YNNKEL (reference sequence). This CDR3 reads CASSQEASGGTDTQYF. CDR3 nucleotides: TGTGCCAGCAGCCAAGAGGCTAGCGGGGGAACAGATACGCAGTATTTT.

This clonotype has a handful of counts. The rearrangement links TRBV7-6 to TRBJ1-4; 10 nucleotides line up with TRBD1. The V gene end was trimmed by 3 bases and the J gene end by 8 bases; junction bases not matched to a gene: 9. The CDR3 length is 16 residues. CDR1 SGHVS and CDR2 FNYEAQ come from the germline V gene. This CDR3 is CASSFVPGQGREKLFF. Written as DNA, the CDR3 is TGTGCCAGCAGCTTCGTACCGGGACAGGGGCGGGAAAAACTGTTTTTT.

The rearrangement links TRBV29-1 to TRBJ1-5; D is ambiguous. CDR1 is SQVTM and CDR2 is ANQGSEA in the germline V gene. Trimming removed 4 bases at V and 0 bases at J, with 10 bases between. The CDR3 consists of 14 residues. CDR3 in amino acids: CSVVDFYSNQPQHF. The CDR3 DNA reads as TGCAGCGTTGTCGATTTTTATAGCAATCAGCCCCAGCATTTT.

This clonotype was counted between two and nine times. The CDR3 sequence: CASSQESGTGYNEQFF. CDR3 DNA: TGTGCCAGCAGCCAAGAATCCGGGACAGGGTACAATGAGCAGTTCTTC. The J gene is TRBJ2-1, the V gene TRBV4-2, with TRBD1 matching over 9 bases. J lost 4 bases, V lost 0 bases, and 4 bases had no gene match. CDR1 and CDR2 (germline): LGHNA, YNFKEQ. This CDR3 has 16 residues.

In its sample, this clonotype was seen a few times. The rearrangement uses TRBV29-1 and TRBJ2-2; 8 nucleotides line up with TRBD1. Germline-derived CDR1 and CDR2 are SQVTM and ANQGSEA. V gave up 6 bases and J gave up 5 bases; unmatched junction bases: 8. The length of the CDR3 is 14 residues. The CDR3 loop reads CSVQENRGTGELFF. In DNA, the CDR3 is TGCAGCGTCCAAGAGAACAGGGGGACCGGGGAGCTGTTTTTT.

The chain combines TRBV4-2 with TRBJ1-2; 10 positions match TRBD1. V lost 5 bases, J lost 4 bases, and 10 bases stayed unmatched. There are 16 residues in the CDR3. The germline CDR1 and CDR2 sequences are LGHNA and YNFKEQ. CDR3 in amino acids: CASSLPPGQGSYGYTF. The CDR3 region has the DNA TGTGCCAGCAGCTTACCCCCGGGACAGGGGTCCTATGGCTACACCTTC.

This clonotype is categorized as medium-sized (0.01 to 0.1%). The rearrangement links TRBV7-6 to TRBJ1-5; perhaps TRBD1 as D (5 bases). Germline values: CDR1 SGHVS, CDR2 FNYEAQ. The ends were cut back, 5 bases at V and 9 bases at J, with 11 bases in the middle. The CDR3 extends over 12 amino acids. The CDR3 reads CASSPPGGPQHF. In DNA, the CDR3 is TGTGCCAGCAGCCCCCCCGGGGGGCCCCAGCATTTT. Variable domain in full (rest from reference TRBV7-6 and TRBJ1-5): GAGVSQSPRYKVTKRGQDVALRCDPISGHVSLYWYRQALGQGPEFLTYFNYEAQQDKSGLPNDRFSAERPEGSISTLTIQRTEQRDSAMYRCASSPPGGPQHFGDGTRLSIL.

The chain is built from TRBV15 and TRBJ2-3; unclear D gene. V was cut by 8 bases and J by 0 bases, with 12 bases left in between. CDR1 is LNHNV, CDR2 YYDKDF, per germline (reference sequence). CDR3 length: 14 residues. Here the CDR3 reads CATRGRVSTDTQYF. CDR3 in DNA: TGTGCCACCCGCGGACGGGTTAGCACAGATACGCAGTATTTT.

This clonotype occurred a few times. The J gene is TRBJ2-7, the V gene TRBV7-9, with 11 positions matching TRBD2. V shed 6 bases, J shed 0 bases, and the junction held 7 bases outside the gene matches. The CDR3 extends over 16 amino acids. The germline CDR1 and CDR2 sequences are SEHNR and FQNEAQ (reference sequence). The CDR3 nucleotides read TGTGCCAGCAGTTCCCTTAGCGGGAGGGACTCCTACGAGCAGTACTTC. It specifies CASSSLSGRDSYEQYF.

The genes are TRBV6-2 or TRBV6-3 and TRBJ1-5; 7 bases map to TRBD1. With 5 bases clipped from V and 1 base from J, the junction kept 8 bases outside the gene matches. The CDR3 extends over 16 amino acids. Germline assignment: CDR1 MNHEY and CDR2 SVGEGT. CDR3 in amino acids: CASSTGTVPSNQPQHF. The CDR3, as DNA: TGTGCCAGCAGTACCGGGACAGTCCCAAGCAATCAGCCCCAGCATTTT.

The chain combines TRBV28 with TRBJ1-5, with D uncertain. With 6 bases removed from V and 7 bases from J, the gap between germline ends came to 10 bases. The CDR3 spans 12 residues. Germline V gene sequence: CDR1 MDHEN, CDR2 SYDVKM. The CDR3 DNA reads TGTGCCAGCAGATATCGCGGACAGCCCCAGCATTTT. This gives the protein CASRYRGQPQHF.